The 13 T cell receptor beta chains below all came from one sample that was sequenced in a study of blood T cell repertoires in COVID-19 (TCRdb year 2020). Library prep was done by the immunoSEQ multiplex PCR assay. Here the immuneACCESS table is served through TCRdb, limited to in-frame sequences with V and J called. Missing clones are a known gap in these copies; in checked studies unresolved V genes cover under half, and the rest lacks a known reason. This sample holds around 33,000 clones; around 91% were observed only once. Under 25% of the sample rests with the top ten. Source material: peripheral blood. Receptors originate from an elderly man with acute or convalescent COVID-19.

This chain links TRBV19 with TRBJ1-5; 9 bases fit TRBD1. J was trimmed by 6 bases and V by 10 bases; bases with no gene match: 7. In germline, CDR1 is LNHDA, CDR2 SQIVND (reference sequence). This CDR3 spans 13 amino acids. CDR3 region: CATGGQGSQPQHF. The CDR3 DNA is TGTGCCACAGGGGGACAGGGCTCTCAGCCCCAGCATTTT. Drawing the rest from reference TRBV19 and TRBJ1-5, the complete variable domain is DGGITQSPKYLFRKEGQNVTLSCEQNLNHDAMYWYRQDPGQGLRLIYYSQIVNDFQKGDIAEGYSVSREKKESFPLTVTSAQKNPTAFYLCATGGQGSQPQHFGDGTRLSIL.

This clone has a single count. The V gene is TRBV3-1 (or the pseudogene TRBV3-2), the J gene TRBJ1-4, with unresolved D. Per germline, CDR1 LGHDT and CDR2 YNNKEL (reference sequence). The CDR3 runs to 13 residues. V was cut by 1 base and J by 7 bases, with 7 bases left in between. The DNA for the CDR3 is TGTGCCAGCAGCCAAGGGCACAGTGAAAAACTGTTTTTT. Amino acids: CASSQGHSEKLFF.

The J gene is TRBJ1-6, the V gene TRBV11-2; 9 bases match TRBD1. The germline V gene has CDR1 SGHAT and CDR2 FQNNGV. After removal of 1 base from V and 4 bases from J, the junction contained 5 bases not matched to a gene. The CDR3 runs to 17 residues. CDR3 protein: CASSLVGDRAYNSPLHF. In nucleotides, the CDR3 is TGTGCCAGCAGCTTAGTGGGGGACAGGGCTTATAATTCACCCCTCCACTTT.

The chain employs TRBV3-1 (or the pseudogene TRBV3-2) and TRBJ1-2; possibly TRBD1 for D (5 bases). V dropped 4 bases and J dropped 2 bases, with 8 bases sitting between them. There are 13 residues in the CDR3. Germline assignment: CDR1 LGHDT and CDR2 YNNKEL (reference sequence). CDR3 protein: CASSPRGNYGYTF. DNA for the CDR3: TGTGCCAGCAGCCCACGGGGGAACTATGGCTACACCTTC.

This clone was seen just once. V is TRBV3-1 (or the pseudogene TRBV3-2) and J is TRBJ1-2; D ambiguous. V was clipped by 8 bases and J by 8 bases, with 15 bases between them. The germline CDR1 and CDR2 sequences are LGHDT and YNNKEL (reference sequence). The CDR3 loop spans 12 amino acids. The DNA of the CDR3 is TGTGCCAGCGAATCCCACTATGGGGGCTACACCTTC. Protein sequence: CASESHYGGYTF.

With respect to this clone: The junction shows a germline mismatch at one end, possibly a read error. The rearrangement links TRBV24-1 to TRBJ2-3; TRBD1 aligns across 8 bases. The CDR3 runs to 16 residues. Germline CDR1 KGHDR, CDR2 SFDVKD. This CDR3 is CATSDGTGFLRDTQYF. The CDR3 DNA sequence: TGCGCCACCAGTGACGGGACAGGATTCCTCAGGGATACGCAGTATTTT.

This clone was picked up one time. The V and J genes are TRBV15 and TRBJ1-6, with no clear D. V was clipped by 3 bases and J by 7 bases, with 10 bases between them. The germline gives CDR1 LNHNV, CDR2 YYDKDF (reference sequence). CDR3 length: 14 amino acids. CDR3 protein: CATSRAEGNSPLHF. The DNA of the CDR3 is TGTGCCACCAGCAGGGCGGAGGGAAATTCACCCCTCCACTTT.

The CDR3 nucleotides read TGTGCCAGCAGTTTATCGTCAGGGGTTTTGGATTCACCCCTCCACTTT. Its protein product is CASSLSSGVLDSPLHF. This chain connects TRBV27 to TRBJ1-6; D is perhaps TRBD1 (6 bases). Trimming stripped 0 bases from V and 8 bases from J, with 14 bases between. The CDR3 is 16 residues long. Germline V gene sequence: CDR1 MNHEY, CDR2 SMNVEV (reference sequence).

The V call is TRBV19, the J call TRBJ1-3; TRBD1 aligns across 7 bases. V shed 3 bases and J 0 bases; nucleotides not matched to a gene: 8. The germline V gene encodes CDR1 LNHDA and CDR2 SQIVND (reference sequence). The CDR3 covers 17 residues. The CDR3 DNA is TGTGCCAGTAGTATTGGGGGACAGTACGGCTCTGGAAACACCATATATTTT. Its protein is CASSIGGQYGSGNTIYF.

For the CDR3, the DNA is TGTGCTAGTGGCCCTGGGGGGTTCGGGGAGCTGTTTTTT. Translation: CASGPGGFGELFF. The J gene is TRBJ2-2, the V gene TRBV12-5, with D maybe TRBD2 (6 bases). CDR1 and CDR2 from the germline V gene are LGHNT and FRNRAP. The CDR3 totals 13 residues. V was clipped by 6 bases and J by 7 bases, with 12 bases between them.

The genes are TRBV5-6 and TRBJ2-4; no clear D gene. The germline CDR1 and CDR2 sequences are SGHDT and YYEEEE. Trimming cost V 2 bases and J 8 bases, with 8 bases left between them. This CDR3 has 12 residues. CDR3 coding DNA: TGTGCCAGCAGCTTCGGTGCATACATTCAGTACTTC. The encoded protein is CASSFGAYIQYF.

The chain is built from TRBV7-8 and TRBJ2-6; 10 nucleotides match TRBD1. The CDR3 has 16 amino acids. The ends lost 4 bases at V and 4 bases at J; junction bases unmatched: 4. Per germline, CDR1 SGHVS and CDR2 FQNEAQ. The CDR3 DNA reads TGTGCCAGCAGCTGGGACAGGGGTTGGGGGGCCAACGTCCTGACTTTC. Its protein is CASSWDRGWGANVLTF.

This clone came up a few times. This chain uses TRBV5-4 with TRBJ1-2, with D maybe TRBD1 (6 bases). CDR1 SGHNT and CDR2 YYREEE come from the germline V gene (reference sequence). The V gene lost 3 bases and the J gene lost 6 bases, with 15 bases spanning the gap. This CDR3 has 14 amino acids. CDR3 loop: CASSWSQGRDGYTF. DNA of the CDR3: TGTGCCAGCAGCTGGTCGCAGGGGCGGGATGGCTACACCTTC.